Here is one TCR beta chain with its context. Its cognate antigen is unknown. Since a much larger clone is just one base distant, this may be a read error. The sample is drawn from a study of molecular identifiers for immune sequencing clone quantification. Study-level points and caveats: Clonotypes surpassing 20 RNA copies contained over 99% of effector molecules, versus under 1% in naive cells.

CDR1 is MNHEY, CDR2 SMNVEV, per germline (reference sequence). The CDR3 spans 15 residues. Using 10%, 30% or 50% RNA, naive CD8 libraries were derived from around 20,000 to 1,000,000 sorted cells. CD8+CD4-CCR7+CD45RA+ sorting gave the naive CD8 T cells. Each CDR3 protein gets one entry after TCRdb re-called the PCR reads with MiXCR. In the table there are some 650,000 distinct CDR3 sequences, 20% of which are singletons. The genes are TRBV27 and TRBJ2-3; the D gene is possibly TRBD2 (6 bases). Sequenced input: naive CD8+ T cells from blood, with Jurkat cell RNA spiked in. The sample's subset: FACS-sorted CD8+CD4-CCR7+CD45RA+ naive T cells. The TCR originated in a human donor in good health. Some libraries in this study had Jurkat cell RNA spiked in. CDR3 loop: CASSLFETSTDTRYF. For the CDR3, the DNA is TGTGCCAGCAGTTTATTTGAAACTAGCACAGATACGCGGTATTTT.